This T cell receptor beta chain was captured by sequencing in a study of shared clonotypes between healthy human individuals. Overall study context: The cohort comprised a couple of women and a few men. Their ages spanned 18 to 49 years. For every donor, three CD4 naive, three CD4 memory, two CD8 naive and one CD8 memory plates were used.

About this clone: The target antigen is unknown.

The CDR3 has 14 residues. The V and J ends lost 4 bases and 6 bases, in that order; junction bases with no gene match: 5. Per the germline V gene, CDR1 is SGHDT and CDR2 is YYEEEE. Naive CD8 cells lacked CD45RO and underwent positive selection for CCR7, leaving out terminally differentiated effector memory CD45RA+ cells. General study results and limits: With four donors compared, around 4.7% of naive CD4 clonotypes were shared. The diversity represented, both genetic and in exposure history, was limited by few donors.

Only in-frame clones appear in the TCRdb table, and some are missing; sequencing was by immunoSEQ multiplex PCR. The table records 2 million or so clones, just under 95% of them present only once. The chain recombines TRBV5-6 with TRBJ2-7, with 12 bases lining up with TRBD2. The TCR sequence derives from a man between 18 and 29 years old in good health. Sequences were obtained from naive CD8+ T cells sorted from blood. Here the CDR3 reads CASSPGLAGLEQYF. CDR3 nucleotides: TGTGCCAGCAGCCCCGGACTAGCGGGACTCGAGCAGTACTTC.